Each of the 5 T cell receptor beta chains below was sequenced from the same sample in a study of cytomegalovirus exposure and HLA in healthy donors. Vbeta (60) and Jbeta (13) primers were used in the PCR. The assay was immunoSEQ multiplex PCR, and TCRdb's table has in-frame clones only and misses some. The profile shows hundreds of thousands of clones, about 87% of them singletons. Specimen: PBMCs. The receptors here all came from a woman aged 18 to 35 in good health and CMV-seronegative.

This chain connects TRBV18 to TRBJ1-5, with 11 bases fitting TRBD1. The CDR3 loop spans 18 amino acids. Germline values: CDR1 KGHSH, CDR2 LQKENI. J was trimmed by 0 bases and V by 4 bases; bases with no gene match: 8. CDR3 coding DNA: TGTGCCAGCTCACTCTCCGGGACAGGGGGAAATAGCAATCAGCCCCAGCATTTT. It codes for CASSLSGTGGNSNQPQHF.

The chain couples TRBV18 to TRBJ1-2; unclear D gene. Germline CDR1 reads KGHSH; CDR2 reads LQKENI. V dropped 0 bases and J dropped 4 bases, with 9 bases sitting between them. CDR3 length equals 14 residues. The CDR3 spells CASSPPAGPYGYTF. CDR3 bases: TGTGCCAGCTCACCACCGGCGGGCCCCTATGGCTACACCTTC.

This chain uses TRBV5-1 with TRBJ2-7, with 11 bases identical to TRBD1. Trimming took 7 bases from V and 12 from J; bases not matched to a gene: 18. Per germline, CDR1 SGHRS and CDR2 YFSETQ. This CDR3 is built from 15 residues. CDR3 nucleotides: TGCGCCAGCTCCCTTACACCGGGACAGGGGGTGAGTCTGTACTTC. Residues: CASSLTPGQGVSLYF.

V and J are TRBV19 and TRBJ2-7; TRBD1 matches 12 bases. The CDR3 is made up of 15 amino acids. V shed 5 bases and J 5 bases; nucleotides not matched to a gene: 7. The germline V gene has CDR1 LNHDA and CDR2 SQIVND (reference sequence). The chain's CDR3 is CASSPGTGGLHEQYF. As DNA, the CDR3 is TGTGCCAGTAGTCCCGGGACAGGGGGCTTGCACGAGCAGTACTTC.

This clone was found once. This chain uses TRBV7-2 with TRBJ1-2; D not certain. Germline CDR1 is SGHTA and CDR2 is FQGNSA. The CDR3 has 17 residues. Trimming stripped 4 bases from V and 7 bases from J, with 25 bases between. CDR3 DNA sequence: TGTGCCAGCAGCTCGTACTTCCCAGAGCATGGGGAGGGTGGCTACACCTTC. This sequence encodes CASSSYFPEHGEGGYTF.